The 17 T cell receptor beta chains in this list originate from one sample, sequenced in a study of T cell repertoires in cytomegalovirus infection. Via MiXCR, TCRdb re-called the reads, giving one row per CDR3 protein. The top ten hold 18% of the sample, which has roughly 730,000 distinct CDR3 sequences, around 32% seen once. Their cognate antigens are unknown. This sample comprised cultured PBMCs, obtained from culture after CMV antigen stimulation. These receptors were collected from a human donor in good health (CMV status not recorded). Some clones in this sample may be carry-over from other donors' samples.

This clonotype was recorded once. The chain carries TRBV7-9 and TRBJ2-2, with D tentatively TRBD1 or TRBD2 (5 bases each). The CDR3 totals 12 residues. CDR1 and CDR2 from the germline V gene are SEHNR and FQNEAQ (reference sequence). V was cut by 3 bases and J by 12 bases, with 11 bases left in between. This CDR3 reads CASSFLQGQLFF. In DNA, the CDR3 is TGTGCCAGCAGCTTTTTGCAGGGACAGCTGTTTTTT.

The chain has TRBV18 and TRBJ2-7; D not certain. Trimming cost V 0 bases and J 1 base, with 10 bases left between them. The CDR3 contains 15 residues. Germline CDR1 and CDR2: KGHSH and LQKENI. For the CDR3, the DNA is TGTGCCAGCTCACCACCAGGGTACGAGTCCTACGAGCAGTACTTC. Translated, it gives CASSPPGYESYEQYF.

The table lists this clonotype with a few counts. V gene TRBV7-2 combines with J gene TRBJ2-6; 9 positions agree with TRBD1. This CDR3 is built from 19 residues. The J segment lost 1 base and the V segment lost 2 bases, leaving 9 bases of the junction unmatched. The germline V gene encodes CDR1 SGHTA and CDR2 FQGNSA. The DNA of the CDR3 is TGTGCCAGCAGCTTACCCTTACAGGGGGCTGGGTCTGGGGCCAACGTCCTGACTTTC. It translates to CASSLPLQGAGSGANVLTF.

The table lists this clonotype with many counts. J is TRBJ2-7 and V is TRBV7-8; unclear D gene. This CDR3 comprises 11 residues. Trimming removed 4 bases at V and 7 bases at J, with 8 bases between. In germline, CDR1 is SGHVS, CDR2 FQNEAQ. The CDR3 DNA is TGTGCCAGCAGCTACCAGAGGGAGCAGTACTTC. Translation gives CASSYQREQYF.

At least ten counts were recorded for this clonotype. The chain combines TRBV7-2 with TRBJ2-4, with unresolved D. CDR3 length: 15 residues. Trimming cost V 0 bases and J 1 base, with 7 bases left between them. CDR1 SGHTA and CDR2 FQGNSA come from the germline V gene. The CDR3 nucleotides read TGTGCCAGCAGCTTAGCTTTCTGGGCCAAAAACATTCAGTACTTC. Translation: CASSLAFWAKNIQYF.

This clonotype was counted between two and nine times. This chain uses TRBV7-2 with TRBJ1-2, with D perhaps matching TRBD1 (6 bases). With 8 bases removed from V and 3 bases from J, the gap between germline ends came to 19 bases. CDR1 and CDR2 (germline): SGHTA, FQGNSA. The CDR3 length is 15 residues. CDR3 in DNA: TGTGCCAGCTCCCTCGGGGGGGCGGCGGACTATGGCTACACCTTC. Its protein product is CASSLGGAADYGYTF.

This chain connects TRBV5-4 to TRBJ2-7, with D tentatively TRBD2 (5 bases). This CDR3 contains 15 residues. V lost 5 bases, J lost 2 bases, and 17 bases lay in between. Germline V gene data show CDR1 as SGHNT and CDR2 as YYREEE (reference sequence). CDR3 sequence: CASRDSGLTPYEQYF. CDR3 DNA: TGTGCCAGCAGGGACTCCGGACTGACTCCCTACGAGCAGTACTTC.

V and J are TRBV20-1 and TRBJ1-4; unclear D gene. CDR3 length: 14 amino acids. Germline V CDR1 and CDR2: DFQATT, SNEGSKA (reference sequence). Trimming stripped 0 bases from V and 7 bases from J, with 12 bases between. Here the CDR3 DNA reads TGCAGTGCTAGAGAGTCAAACCGGCGTGAAAAACTGTTTTTT. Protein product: CSARESNRREKLFF.

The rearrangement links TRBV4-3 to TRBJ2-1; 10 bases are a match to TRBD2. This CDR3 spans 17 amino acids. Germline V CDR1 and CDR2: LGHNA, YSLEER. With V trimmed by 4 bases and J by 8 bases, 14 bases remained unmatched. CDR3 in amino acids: CASSPALLAGSSDEQFF. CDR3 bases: TGCGCCAGCAGCCCGGCTCTACTAGCGGGGTCAAGCGATGAGCAGTTCTTC.

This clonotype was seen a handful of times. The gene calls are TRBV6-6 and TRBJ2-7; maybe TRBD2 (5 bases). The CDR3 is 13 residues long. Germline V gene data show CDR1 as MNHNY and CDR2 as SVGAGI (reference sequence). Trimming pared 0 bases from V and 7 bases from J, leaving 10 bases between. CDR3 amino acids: CASSYSAGLEQYF. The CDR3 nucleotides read TGTGCCAGCAGTTACTCCGCGGGTCTGGAGCAGTACTTC.

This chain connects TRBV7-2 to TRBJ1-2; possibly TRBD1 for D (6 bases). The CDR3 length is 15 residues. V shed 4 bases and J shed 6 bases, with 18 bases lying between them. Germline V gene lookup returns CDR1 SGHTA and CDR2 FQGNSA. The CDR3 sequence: CASSSAGGRLDGYTF. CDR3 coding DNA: TGTGCCAGCAGCTCCGCCGGGGGGCGATTGGATGGCTACACCTTC.

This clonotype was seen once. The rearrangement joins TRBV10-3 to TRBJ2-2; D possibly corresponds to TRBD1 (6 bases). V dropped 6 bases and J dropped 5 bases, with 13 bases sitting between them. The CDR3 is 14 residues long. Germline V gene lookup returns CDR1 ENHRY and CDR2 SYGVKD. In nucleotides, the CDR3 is TGTGCCATCAGGAGGACAGCAATTACCGGGGAGCTGTTTTTT. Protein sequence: CAIRRTAITGELFF.

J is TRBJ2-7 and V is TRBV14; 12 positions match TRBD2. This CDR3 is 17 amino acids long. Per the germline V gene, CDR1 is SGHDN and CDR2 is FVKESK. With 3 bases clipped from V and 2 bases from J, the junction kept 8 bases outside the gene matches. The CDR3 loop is CASSHQLGLAGTYEQYF. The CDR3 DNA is TGTGCCAGCAGCCACCAACTTGGACTAGCGGGAACCTACGAGCAGTACTTC.

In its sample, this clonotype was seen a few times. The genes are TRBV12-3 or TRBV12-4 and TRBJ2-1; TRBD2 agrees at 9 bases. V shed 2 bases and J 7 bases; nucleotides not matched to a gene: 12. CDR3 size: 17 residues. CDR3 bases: TGTGCCAGCAGTTTAATCCCTCGGGCGGGAGGGACTAATGAGCAGTTCTTC. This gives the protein CASSLIPRAGGTNEQFF.

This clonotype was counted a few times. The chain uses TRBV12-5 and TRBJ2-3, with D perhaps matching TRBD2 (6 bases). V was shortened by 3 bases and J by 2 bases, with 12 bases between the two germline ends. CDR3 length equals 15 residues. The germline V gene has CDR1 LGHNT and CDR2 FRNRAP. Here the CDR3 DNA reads TGTGCTAGTGGTTTTTCCGGAGGGTACACAGATACGCAGTATTTT. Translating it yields CASGFSGGYTDTQYF. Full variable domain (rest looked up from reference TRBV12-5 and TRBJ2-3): DARVTQTPRHKVTEMGQEVTMRCQPILGHNTVFWYRQTMMQGLELLAYFRNRAPLDDSGMPKDRFSAEMPDATLATLKIQPSEPRDSAVYFCASGFSGGYTDTQYFGPGTRLTVL.

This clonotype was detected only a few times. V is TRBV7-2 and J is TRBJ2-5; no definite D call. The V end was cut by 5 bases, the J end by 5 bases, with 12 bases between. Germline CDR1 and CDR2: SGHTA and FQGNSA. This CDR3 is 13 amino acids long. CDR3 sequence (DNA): TGTGCCAGCAGCCCCCGGCGTAGGGAGACCCAGTACTTC. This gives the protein CASSPRRRETQYF.

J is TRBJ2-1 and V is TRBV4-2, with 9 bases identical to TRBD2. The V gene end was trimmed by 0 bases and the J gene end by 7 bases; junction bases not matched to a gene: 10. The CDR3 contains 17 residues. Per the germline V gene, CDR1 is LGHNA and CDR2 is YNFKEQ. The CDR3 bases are TGTGCCAGCAGCCAAGATCGGCTAGCGGGGCTACAGAATGAGCAGTTCTTC. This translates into CASSQDRLAGLQNEQFF.